These 26 T cell receptor beta chains were all obtained from the same sample, sequenced in a study of glioma-infiltrating T cells after dendritic cell vaccination. Libraries were prepared by immunoSEQ multiplex PCR; TCRdb keeps only in-frame clonotypes and omits some of them. The data contain roughly 85,000 clones, less than 85% of them singletons. Specified time point: after dendritic cell vaccination, including at tumor progression/relapse. The sequences come from blood, collected after dendritic cell vaccination. Receptor source: a human donor with glioblastoma.

The chain employs TRBV11-2 and TRBJ1-5; tentative D call: TRBD1 (5 bases). The CDR3 runs 15 residues. V shed 0 bases and J shed 3 bases, with 9 bases lying between them. Germline CDR1 and CDR2: SGHAT and FQNNGV. CDR3 protein: CASSLDSGFNQPQHF. CDR3 coding DNA: TGTGCCAGCAGCTTAGATTCAGGGTTCAATCAGCCCCAGCATTTT.

The chain recombines TRBV18 with TRBJ1-5, with 7 positions matching TRBD1. CDR3 length: 17 amino acids. V shed 5 bases, J shed 0 bases, and the junction held 10 bases outside the gene matches. Germline V lookup: CDR1 KGHSH, CDR2 LQKENI. DNA of the CDR3: TGTGCCAGCTCATCAGAGACAGGGAGCTATAGCAATCAGCCCCAGCATTTT. This codes for CASSSETGSYSNQPQHF.

The chain links TRBV5-6 to TRBJ2-2; possible D gene TRBD1, 5 bases. Trimming removed 0 bases from V and 6 bases from J, with 12 bases in between. CDR1 and CDR2 from the germline V gene are SGHDT and YYEEEE. The CDR3 extends over 15 amino acids. The CDR3 loop reads CASSLGAGHSGELFF. The CDR3 DNA is TGTGCCAGCAGCTTGGGGGCAGGGCATTCCGGGGAGCTGTTTTTT.

This clone appeared a few times. This chain joins TRBV6-4 and TRBJ2-7; 8 positions match TRBD1. V shed 6 bases, J shed 3 bases, and the junction held 4 bases outside the gene matches. Germline CDR1 and CDR2: MRHNA and SNTAGT. This CDR3 region has 13 residues. DNA of the CDR3: TGTGCCAGCAGCCCTACAGGGGGCTACGAGCAGTACTTC. Translation gives CASSPTGGYEQYF.

The DNA for the CDR3 is TGTGCCAGCAGCTTAGGGGAGCCGCCAATCTACGAGCAGTACTTC. Protein product: CASSLGEPPIYEQYF. The gene calls are TRBV7-9 and TRBJ2-7; tentatively, D is TRBD2 (5 bases). Germline V gene lookup returns CDR1 SEHNR and CDR2 FQNEAQ (reference sequence). The CDR3 has 15 amino acids. With 1 base removed from V and 3 bases from J, the gap between germline ends came to 13 bases.

The chain uses TRBV30 and TRBJ2-7; 11 bases are a match to TRBD2. This CDR3 is built from 14 residues. Trimming removed 3 bases from V and 3 bases from J; junction bases left unmatched: 4. Germline V gene lookup returns CDR1 GTSNPN and CDR2 SVGIG (reference sequence). CDR3 in amino acids: CAWRTSGALYEQYF. CDR3 nucleotide sequence: TGTGCCTGGAGGACTAGCGGGGCCCTCTACGAGCAGTACTTC.

The J gene is TRBJ1-6, the V gene TRBV5-6; D gene unclear. Between the trimmed V and J ends, which lost 5 bases and 7 bases, there was a span of 16 bases. This CDR3 comprises 15 residues. Germline CDR1 is SGHDT and CDR2 is YYEEEE. CDR3 protein: CASSSGPAGNSPLHF. The CDR3 region has the DNA TGTGCCAGCAGTTCCGGACCGGCGGGCAATTCACCCCTCCACTTT.

The rearrangement links TRBV19 to TRBJ1-3; TRBD1 aligns across 7 bases. Per the germline V gene, CDR1 is LNHDA and CDR2 is SQIVND (reference sequence). V lost 8 bases and J lost 4; bases outside the gene matches: 5. The CDR3 spans 13 residues. The CDR3 loop is CASATGSGNTIYF. DNA for the CDR3: TGTGCCAGTGCGACAGGGTCAGGAAACACCATATATTTT.

This chain uses TRBV6-5 with TRBJ2-7; possibly TRBD1 for D (6 bases). The CDR3 has 14 residues. V was shortened by 6 bases and J by 1 base, with 13 bases between the two germline ends. The germline CDR1 and CDR2 sequences are MNHEY and SVGAGI. The CDR3 loop is CASRPRQESYEQYF. As DNA, the CDR3 is TGTGCCAGCAGGCCCCGACAGGAGTCCTACGAGCAGTACTTC.

The rearrangement links TRBV5-5 to TRBJ2-2, with 9 bases lining up with TRBD2. The germline CDR1 and CDR2 sequences are SGHKS and YYEKEE (reference sequence). The CDR3 length is 17 residues. V dropped 1 base and J dropped 4; count of bases not matched to a gene: 8. This CDR3 is CASSLIASGARTGELFF. CDR3 DNA sequence: TGTGCCAGCAGCTTGATTGCTAGCGGGGCCCGCACCGGGGAGCTGTTTTTT. The entire variable domain, with the rest obtained from reference TRBV5-5 and TRBJ2-2, is as follows: DAGVTQSPTHLIKTRGQQVTLRCSPISGHKSVSWYQQVLGQGPQFIFQYYEKEERGRGNFPDRFSARQFPNYSSELNVNALLLGDSALYLCASSLIASGARTGELFFGEGSRLTVL.

V usage is TRBV7-8 and J usage is TRBJ2-7; 14 bases agree with TRBD2. From germline, CDR1 is SGHVS and CDR2 FQNEAQ. The CDR3 covers 18 residues. V was clipped by 2 bases and J by 7 bases; unmatched bases: 13. The CDR3 sequence: CASSLPPGLAGEVGEQYF. The CDR3 bases are TGTGCCAGCAGCTTACCCCCGGGACTAGCGGGAGAGGTAGGAGAGCAGTACTTC.

This clone was detected once. The gene calls are TRBV2 and TRBJ2-1; D may be TRBD1 (6 bases). V lost 10 bases to trimming and J lost 5 bases, with 12 bases between them. CDR1 is SNHLY, CDR2 FYNNEI, per germline. The CDR3 has 12 amino acids. CDR3 DNA: TGTGCCAAATGGACAGAGGACAATGAGCAGTTCTTC. Translated: CAKWTEDNEQFF.

The chain uses TRBV9 and TRBJ2-7; weak D call: TRBD1 (6 bases). V lost 3 bases, J lost 1 base, and 17 bases lay in between. This CDR3 has 16 amino acids. Germline assignment: CDR1 SGDLS and CDR2 YYNGEE. This chain's CDR3 is CASSADPDRQSYEQYF. CDR3 in DNA: TGTGCCAGCAGCGCAGACCCAGACAGGCAATCCTACGAGCAGTACTTC.

The chain has TRBV23-1 and TRBJ2-3; 7 bases match TRBD2. TRBV23-1 is an ORF for which the function is uncertain. The junction had 5 bases not matched to a gene; V was cut back by 0 bases and J by 2 bases. The CDR3 length is 16 residues. CDR3 nucleotides: TGCGCCAGCAGTCAATCGGGGAGGGGCGACACAGATACGCAGTATTTT. As protein: CASSQSGRGDTDTQYF.

Note on this clone: A read error is the likely source, as a far larger clone sits one nucleotide away. Within the sample, other DNA sequences also encode this same CDR3. The J gene is TRBJ2-7, the V gene TRBV5-4; 8 bases are shared with TRBD1. J was trimmed by 7 bases and V by 4 bases; bases with no gene match: 7. CDR1 and CDR2 (germline): SGHNT, YYREEE (reference sequence). The CDR3 length is 13 residues. For the CDR3, the DNA is TGTGCCAGCAGCCAAAGGACAGGGAGGGAGCAGTACTTC. It encodes CASSQRTGREQYF.

The chain combines TRBV20-1 with TRBJ2-1, with a weak D call TRBD1 (5 bases). V was clipped by 5 bases and J by 10 bases, with 9 bases between them. The CDR3 covers 10 residues. The germline V gene has CDR1 DFQATT and CDR2 SNEGSKA (reference sequence). CDR3: CSAGASEQFF. The DNA for the CDR3 is TGCAGTGCTGGGGCCAGCGAGCAGTTCTTC.

This clone came up once. V gene TRBV27 combines with J gene TRBJ2-7; 10 nucleotides agree with TRBD2. The length of the CDR3 is 15 residues. The V segment lost 3 bases and the J segment 7 bases; nucleotides outside the gene matches: 9. The germline CDR1 and CDR2 sequences are MNHEY and SMNVEV (reference sequence). DNA for the CDR3: TGTGCCAGCAGTTTTGGTCTAGCGGGAGCGGGGGAGCAGTACTTC. This gives the protein CASSFGLAGAGEQYF.

This chain joins TRBV30 and TRBJ2-7, with 12 bases fitting TRBD2. CDR3 size: 14 residues. The germline V gene has CDR1 GTSNPN and CDR2 SVGIG (reference sequence). J lost 2 bases, V lost 4 bases, and 3 bases had no gene match. CDR3 residues: CAWTPSGRAYEQYF. Written as DNA, the CDR3 is TGTGCCTGGACCCCTAGCGGGAGGGCCTACGAGCAGTACTTC.

V and J are TRBV4-2 and TRBJ2-1; D may be TRBD2 (6 bases). Germline V gene lookup returns CDR1 LGHNA and CDR2 YNFKEQ. The CDR3 is 16 residues long. The V and J ends lost 4 bases and 3 bases respectively, with 16 bases between them. Here the CDR3 reads CASSPPRAGSYNEQFF. The DNA for the CDR3 is TGTGCCAGCAGCCCCCCCCGAGCGGGCAGCTACAATGAGCAGTTCTTC.

This clone occurred a few times. This chain uses TRBV6-6 with TRBJ2-1; D is perhaps TRBD2 (6 bases). Germline values: CDR1 MNHNY, CDR2 SVGAGI (reference sequence). The CDR3 sequence is 12 residues long. V lost 7 bases and J 5 bases, leaving 9 bases between the germline ends. The CDR3 loop is CASMDYNNEQFF. CDR3 bases: TGTGCCAGCATGGACTACAACAATGAGCAGTTCTTC.

This rearrangement joins TRBV27 to TRBJ2-7, with 12 bases identical to TRBD1. The CDR3 runs 18 residues. V shed 6 bases, J shed 6 bases, and the junction held 18 bases outside the gene matches. Germline V gene lookup returns CDR1 MNHEY and CDR2 SMNVEV (reference sequence). CDR3 loop: CASSLPWSGDRGPGEQYF. The CDR3 coding sequence is TGTGCCAGCAGCCTTCCGTGGAGCGGGGACAGGGGGCCTGGCGAGCAGTACTTC.

This chain uses TRBV5-6 with TRBJ2-5; TRBD1 matches at 7 bases. The CDR3 is 19 residues long. Germline CDR1 reads SGHDT; CDR2 reads YYEEEE. V gave up 1 base and J gave up 4 bases; unmatched junction bases: 19. The CDR3: CASSLLRPGQLIQGETQYF. Here the CDR3 DNA reads TGTGCCAGCAGCTTGTTAAGACCGGGACAGTTAATTCAGGGAGAGACCCAGTACTTC.

The chain has TRBV5-1 and TRBJ2-5; 11 bases line up with TRBD1. Germline CDR1 reads SGHRS; CDR2 reads YFSETQ. CDR3 size: 15 residues. Unmatched junction bases numbered 6, after V lost 3 bases and J lost 5 bases. This chain's CDR3 is CASSWGQGDSETQYF. The DNA for the CDR3 is TGCGCCAGCAGCTGGGGACAGGGGGATTCGGAGACCCAGTACTTC.

The V gene is TRBV27, the J gene TRBJ2-1, with TRBD2 as a possible D gene (5 bases). Germline values: CDR1 MNHEY, CDR2 SMNVEV (reference sequence). Trimming left V 6 bases short and J 3 bases short, with 15 bases between. The CDR3 runs 15 residues. The CDR3 here is CASRVASGSYNEQFF. The CDR3 coding sequence is TGTGCCAGCAGGGTAGCCAGCGGTAGCTACAATGAGCAGTTCTTC.

CDR3 bases: TGCGCCAGCAGCCAACAGGGGAAAGATGAGCAGTTCTTC. It encodes CASSQQGKDEQFF. The rearrangement joins TRBV4-3 to TRBJ2-1; maybe TRBD1 (6 bases). Trimming took off 2 bases at V and 8 bases at J, with 10 bases between the two ends. The CDR3 extends over 13 amino acids. Germline lookup yields CDR1 LGHNA and CDR2 YSLEER.

The V call is TRBV6-4, the J call TRBJ2-1; 9 bases line up with TRBD1. V lost 3 bases, J lost 4 bases, and 4 bases stayed unmatched. The germline CDR1 and CDR2 sequences are MRHNA and SNTAGT. This CDR3 contains 15 residues. CDR3 bases: TGTGCCAGCAGTGAGAAGGACAGGGGTTACAATGAGCAGTTCTTC. This encodes CASSEKDRGYNEQFF.